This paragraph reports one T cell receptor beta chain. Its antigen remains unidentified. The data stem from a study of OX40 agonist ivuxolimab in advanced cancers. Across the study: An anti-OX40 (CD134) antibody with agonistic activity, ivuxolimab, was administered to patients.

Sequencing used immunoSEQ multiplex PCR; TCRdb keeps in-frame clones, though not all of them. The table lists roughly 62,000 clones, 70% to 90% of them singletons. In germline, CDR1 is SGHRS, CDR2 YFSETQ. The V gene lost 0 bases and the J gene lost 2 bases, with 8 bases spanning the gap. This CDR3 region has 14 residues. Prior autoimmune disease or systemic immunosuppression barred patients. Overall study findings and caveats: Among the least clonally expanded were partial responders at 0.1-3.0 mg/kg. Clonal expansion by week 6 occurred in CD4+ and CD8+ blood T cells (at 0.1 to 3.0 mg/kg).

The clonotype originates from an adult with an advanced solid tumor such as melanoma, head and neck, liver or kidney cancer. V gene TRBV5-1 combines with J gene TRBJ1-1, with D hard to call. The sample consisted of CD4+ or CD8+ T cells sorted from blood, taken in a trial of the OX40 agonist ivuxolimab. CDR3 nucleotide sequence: TGCGCCAGCAGCTTGGTTAGCGGTAACACTGAAGCTTTCTTT. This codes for CASSLVSGNTEAFF. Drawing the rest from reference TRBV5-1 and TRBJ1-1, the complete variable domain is KAGVTQTPRYLIKTRGQQVTLSCSPISGHRSVSWYQQTPGQGLQFLFEYFSETQRNKGNFPGRFSGRQFSNSRSEMNVSTLELGDSALYLCASSLVSGNTEAFFGQGTRLTVV.